These 29 T cell receptor beta chains were sequenced from one sample in a study of identical twins (dated by TCRdb to about 2016). The library was made by 5' RACE. Sequenced using an Illumina HiSeq 2000. TCRdb reprocessed the public reads (quality trimming at Q25 with fastp, clone calling with MiXCR) and kept in-frame beta chains. Rows with a matching CDR3 protein are joined into one entry that keeps the most common DNA and genes. The sample table lists approximately 700,000 distinct CDR3 sequences, approximately 6.1% of them with a count of one. The top ten clones comprise around 1.9% of the sample. The specimen sequenced was naive T cells sorted from blood. According to the study, the label for this sample's cell subset or site signals: cells isolated with a human naive T-cell isolation kit. These receptors came from a man between 18 and 29 years old in good health.

This rearrangement joins TRBV29-1 to TRBJ1-1; D possibly corresponds to TRBD1 (5 bases). CDR1 is SQVTM, CDR2 ANQGSEA, per germline. V was pared by 4 bases and J by 5 bases, with 14 bases between. The length of the CDR3 is 13 residues. CDR3 bases: TGCAGCGTTGTCATGCGGGGGAGGACTGAAGCTTTCTTT. It encodes CSVVMRGRTEAFF.

This clonotype appeared many times. J is TRBJ1-1 and V is TRBV12-3 or TRBV12-4, with a weak D call TRBD1 (5 bases). V lost 5 bases to trimming and J lost 3 bases, with 10 bases between them. CDR3 length equals 13 residues. Here the CDR3 DNA reads TGTGCCAGCAGTCCAGGGAGATACACTGAAGCTTTCTTT. Amino acid sequence: CASSPGRYTEAFF.

Many counts were recorded for this clonotype. V gene TRBV9 combines with J gene TRBJ2-1; TRBD2 agrees at 12 bases. The V segment lost 3 bases and the J segment 9 bases; nucleotides outside the gene matches: 7. Germline V gene lookup returns CDR1 SGDLS and CDR2 YYNGEE. This CDR3 spans 15 amino acids. CDR3 sequence (DNA): TGTGCCAGCAGCGCCGGGACTAGCGGGTCGGGTGAGCAGTTCTTC. Amino acids: CASSAGTSGSGEQFF. The full variable domain, in which reference TRBV9 and TRBJ2-1 provide the parts outside the CDR3, is DSGVTQTPKHLITATGQRVTLRCSPRSGDLSVYWYQQSLDQGLQFLIQYYNGEERAKGNILERFSAQQFPDLHSELNLSSLELGDSALYFCASSAGTSGSGEQFFGPGTRLTVL.

This clonotype was counted only a few times. The CDR3 protein is CASSVATEGPYTF. CDR3 bases: TGTGCCAGCAGCGTAGCTACGGAGGGACCCTACACCTTC. This chain connects TRBV9 to TRBJ1-2, with D tentatively TRBD1 (5 bases). This CDR3 contains 13 residues. The germline V and J ends were trimmed by 0 bases and 10 bases, with 13 bases remaining between them. Germline V CDR1 and CDR2: SGDLS, YYNGEE.

The chain recombines TRBV3-1 with TRBJ2-5, with 8 bases identical to TRBD1. CDR3 length equals 15 residues. Germline CDR1 and CDR2: LGHDT and YNNKEL (reference sequence). Trimming at V came to 4 bases and at J to 4 bases, leaving 8 bases not matched to a gene. The CDR3 DNA is TGTGCCAGCAGCCCAACGCAGGGGGCGCGAGAGACCCAGTACTTC. It encodes CASSPTQGARETQYF.

The sample holds many counts of this clonotype. The chain links TRBV20-1 to TRBJ2-5, with D possibly matching TRBD1 (6 bases). Germline values: CDR1 DFQATT, CDR2 SNEGSKA (reference sequence). CDR3 length: 14 residues. The germline V and J ends were trimmed by 3 bases and 5 bases, with 16 bases remaining between them. The CDR3 spells CSARRVRGGETQYF. In DNA, the CDR3 is TGCAGTGCTAGGCGGGTCAGGGGTGGTGAGACCCAGTACTTC.

The table lists this clonotype with many counts. The rearrangement uses TRBV5-1 and TRBJ2-1, with TRBD1 matching 7 bases. This CDR3 has 13 residues. The V segment lost 4 bases and the J segment 14 bases; nucleotides outside the gene matches: 12. Germline-derived CDR1 and CDR2 are SGHRS and YFSETQ. CDR3 sequence: CASSLDRAVLEFF. The CDR3 nucleotides read TGCGCCAGCAGCCTCGACAGGGCCGTGCTAGAGTTCTTC.

This clonotype was counted many times. The chain uses TRBV6-5 and TRBJ2-7; weak D call: TRBD1 (6 bases). CDR3 length equals 15 residues. CDR1 and CDR2 from the germline V gene are MNHEY and SVGAGI. V was shortened by 5 bases and J by 3 bases, with 17 bases between the two germline ends. CDR3 bases: TGTGCCAGCAGTAACCCCCAGGGGATGGACTACGAGCAGTACTTC. Residues: CASSNPQGMDYEQYF.

This clonotype was seen many times. V and J are TRBV12-3 or TRBV12-4 and TRBJ2-1, with TRBD2 identical over 8 bases. CDR3 length: 13 amino acids. The V segment lost 3 bases and the J segment 6 bases; nucleotides outside the gene matches: 1. CDR3 DNA: TGTGCCAGCAGTTTCGGGACTAGCAATGAGCAGTTCTTC. The encoded protein is CASSFGTSNEQFF.

The sample holds many counts of this clonotype. As DNA, the CDR3 is TGTGCCAGCAGGTACGGAGGCGCCTACGAGCAGTACTTC. Amino acids: CASRYGGAYEQYF. This chain joins TRBV27 and TRBJ2-7, with D perhaps TRBD2 (5 bases). The V end was cut by 6 bases, the J end by 2 bases, with 11 bases between. There are 13 residues in the CDR3. The germline V gene has CDR1 MNHEY and CDR2 SMNVEV (reference sequence).

Many counts were recorded for this clonotype. This chain connects TRBV5-6 to TRBJ2-3, with 11 nucleotides matching TRBD1. V was clipped by 4 bases and J by 5 bases; unmatched bases: 6. The CDR3 runs 15 residues. Germline CDR1 and CDR2: SGHDT and YYEEEE. CDR3 amino acids: CASSPGQGVGDTQYF. The CDR3 DNA follows: TGTGCCAGCAGCCCGGGACAGGGGGTAGGAGATACGCAGTATTTT.

Only a few counts were recorded for this clonotype. The CDR3 nucleotides are TGTGCTAGTGGTTTGTCAGGGGGAGAGACCCAGTACTTC. It encodes CASGLSGGETQYF. This chain connects TRBV12-5 to TRBJ2-5, with 7 positions matching TRBD1. V gave up 2 bases and J gave up 4 bases; unmatched junction bases: 1. The germline gives CDR1 LGHNT, CDR2 FRNRAP. This CDR3 is built from 13 residues. Looking up the rest from reference TRBV12-5 and TRBJ2-5 gives the full variable domain: DARVTQTPRHKVTEMGQEVTMRCQPILGHNTVFWYRQTMMQGLELLAYFRNRAPLDDSGMPKDRFSAEMPDATLATLKIQPSEPRDSAVYFCASGLSGGETQYFGPGTRLLVL.

Many counts were recorded for this clonotype. This rearrangement joins TRBV12-3 or TRBV12-4 to TRBJ2-3; D is perhaps TRBD2 (6 bases). The V and J ends lost 6 bases and 6 bases respectively, with 19 bases between them. The CDR3 loop spans 15 amino acids. The CDR3 protein is CASSRTALGRDTQYF. In DNA, the CDR3 is TGTGCCAGCAGCCGAACAGCCCTAGGGAGGGATACGCAGTATTTT.

This clonotype was recorded a few times. The gene calls are TRBV5-4 and TRBJ2-7; D is perhaps TRBD2 (6 bases). CDR1 and CDR2 from the germline V gene are SGHNT and YYREEE (reference sequence). The CDR3 covers 17 residues. The V and J ends lost 0 bases and 1 base respectively, with 17 bases between them. The CDR3 protein is CASSLGVGGAGSYEQYF. The CDR3 bases are TGTGCCAGCAGCTTGGGGGTTGGAGGGGCCGGATCCTACGAGCAGTACTTC.

The table lists this clonotype with many counts. This CDR3 reads CASSSPSRDRIYEQYF. The CDR3, as DNA: TGTGCCAGCAGTTCGCCCTCCCGGGACAGGATCTACGAGCAGTACTTC. The rearrangement links TRBV12-3 or TRBV12-4 to TRBJ2-7; 8 bases are shared with TRBD1. V shed 4 bases, J shed 3 bases, and the junction held 11 bases outside the gene matches. This CDR3 region has 16 residues.

This clonotype was seen more than once but under ten times. The chain carries TRBV12-3 or TRBV12-4 and TRBJ2-4, with D maybe TRBD2 (7 bases). The V and J ends lost 3 bases and 2 bases respectively, with 11 bases between them. The CDR3 is 15 amino acids. The CDR3 sequence: CASSFPGGPKNIQYF. CDR3 nucleotides: TGTGCCAGCAGTTTCCCGGGGGGCCCCAAAAACATTCAGTACTTC.

This clonotype was seen ten or more times. In DNA form, the CDR3 reads TGTGCCAGCAGCGTAGATTCCGGGAATTCACCCCTCCACTTT. Protein product: CASSVDSGNSPLHF. This chain joins TRBV9 and TRBJ1-6; no clear D. Germline CDR1 is SGDLS and CDR2 is YYNGEE. V was shortened by 0 bases and J by 7 bases, with 8 bases between the two germline ends. The CDR3 runs to 14 residues.

This clonotype was seen at least ten times. The gene calls are TRBV24-1 and TRBJ2-3; 8 bases map to TRBD1. This CDR3 region has 15 residues. In germline, CDR1 is KGHDR, CDR2 SFDVKD. The V gene end was trimmed by 6 bases and the J gene end by 3 bases; junction bases not matched to a gene: 7. The CDR3 DNA reads as TGTGCCACCAGTCCAACAGGGGGTACGACAGATACGCAGTATTTT. Its protein is CATSPTGGTTDTQYF.

This clonotype was recorded at least ten times. The chain uses TRBV29-1 and TRBJ2-5; no clear D. The V end was cut by 3 bases, the J end by 5 bases, with 10 bases between. CDR1 is SQVTM and CDR2 is ANQGSEA in the germline V gene. The CDR3 contains 12 residues. The CDR3 reads CSVDMRGETQYF. CDR3 DNA: TGCAGCGTTGACATGCGTGGGGAGACCCAGTACTTC.

The chain has TRBV6-2 or TRBV6-3 and TRBJ2-7; D perhaps matches TRBD1 (5 bases). The germline V and J ends were trimmed by 5 bases and 5 bases, with 16 bases remaining between them. Germline V gene lookup returns CDR1 MNHEY and CDR2 SVGEGT. CDR3 length: 14 amino acids. This CDR3 is CASSPLIGADEQYF. The DNA of the CDR3 is TGTGCCAGCAGTCCCCTCATTGGGGCGGACGAGCAGTACTTC.

This clonotype was counted a few times. The rearrangement joins TRBV29-1 to TRBJ2-1; perhaps TRBD1 as D (6 bases). Germline CDR1 and CDR2: SQVTM and ANQGSEA. V lost 2 bases and J 8 bases, leaving 19 bases between the germline ends. This CDR3 contains 15 residues. CDR3 loop: CSVERDTTRGYEQFF. DNA of the CDR3: TGCAGCGTTGAACGGGACACCACCCGAGGCTATGAGCAGTTCTTC.

Regarding this clonotype: A much larger clone differs from this one at a single base, so this may be a read error. The rearrangement links TRBV7-3 to TRBJ2-3, with D unresolved. This CDR3 has 12 residues. V dropped 6 bases and J dropped 2 bases, with 6 bases sitting between them. Germline loops: CDR1 SGHTA, CDR2 FQGTGA. In DNA, the CDR3 is TGTGCCAGCAGTCGTAACACAGATACGCAGTATTTT. Translation: CASSRNTDTQYF.

This clonotype has a handful of counts. The chain has TRBV5-6 and TRBJ1-1, with D possibly matching TRBD1 (6 bases). Trimming stripped 2 bases from V and 4 bases from J, with 12 bases between. This CDR3 is built from 14 residues. Germline V CDR1 and CDR2: SGHDT, YYEEEE. Here the CDR3 reads CASSFQGTGTEAFF. The CDR3 DNA follows: TGTGCCAGCAGCTTTCAGGGGACTGGCACTGAAGCTTTCTTT.

This clonotype was seen repeatedly, ten times or more. The V and J genes are TRBV5-1 and TRBJ2-2, with D perhaps matching TRBD1 (5 bases). This CDR3 spans 15 amino acids. Trimming removed 0 bases at V and 7 bases at J, with 13 bases between. Germline lookup yields CDR1 SGHRS and CDR2 YFSETQ. The CDR3 DNA follows: TGCGCCAGCAGCTTGGCAGCAGGGTTTGACGGGGAGCTGTTTTTT. This translates into CASSLAAGFDGELFF.

This clonotype was observed many times. The chain links TRBV5-6 to TRBJ1-5; TRBD1 matches 7 bases. Germline values: CDR1 SGHDT, CDR2 YYEEEE. Trimming cost V 3 bases and J 7 bases; bases outside gene matches: 7. CDR3 size: 14 residues. The CDR3 bases are TGTGCCAGCAGCTCCGACAGGGCTGGGCAGCCCCAGCATTTT. The encoded protein is CASSSDRAGQPQHF.

This clonotype was seen once. V gene TRBV20-1 combines with J gene TRBJ2-3; TRBD2 agrees at 16 bases. CDR1 and CDR2 (germline): DFQATT, SNEGSKA (reference sequence). This CDR3 comprises 18 residues. V was pared by 4 bases and J by 0 bases, with 7 bases of the junction left unmatched. CDR3 region: CSATPGLAGGISTDTQYF. The DNA for the CDR3 is TGCAGTGCTACTCCGGGACTAGCGGGAGGGATTAGCACAGATACGCAGTATTTT.

This clonotype was counted only a few times. The gene calls are TRBV7-2 and TRBJ2-1, with unresolved D. The CDR3 is 12 residues long. Trimming removed 1 base at V and 9 bases at J, with 7 bases between. Per germline, CDR1 SGHTA and CDR2 FQGNSA. The CDR3 coding sequence is TGTGCCAGCAGCTTAGGGTTGAGTGAGCAGTTCTTC. Translated, it gives CASSLGLSEQFF.

This clonotype was counted ten times or more. V is TRBV20-1 and J is TRBJ1-1; a possible D gene is TRBD1 (5 bases). The V gene lost 0 bases and the J gene lost 0 bases, with 8 bases spanning the gap. The CDR3 runs 14 residues. The germline CDR1 and CDR2 sequences are DFQATT and SNEGSKA (reference sequence). CDR3 nucleotides: TGCAGTGCTAGAGAAGGGGACTTGAACACTGAAGCTTTCTTT. Protein product: CSAREGDLNTEAFF.

This clonotype was picked up many times. The chain links TRBV10-3 to TRBJ2-3, with D tentatively TRBD1 (6 bases). V shed 10 bases and J shed 4 bases, with 12 bases lying between them. CDR1 is ENHRY and CDR2 is SYGVKD in the germline V gene. The CDR3 extends over 12 amino acids. CDR3 nucleotides: TGTGCCACCAGACAGGCCCCAGATACGCAGTATTTT. It encodes CATRQAPDTQYF.